This paragraph covers one T cell receptor beta chain sequence. In the authors' workflow: Estimation of nucleated cell counts was performed using reference gene primer amplification. Produced via immunoSEQ multiplex PCR; TCRdb's table is partial and in-frame only. V, J and clone size derive from that table, while D and trimming were established from the DNA sequence. The top ten clones hold more than 2% of a sample with tens of thousands of clones, approximately 90% of them seen once. The V and J ends lost 5 bases and 2 bases respectively, with 10 bases between them. The length of the CDR3 is 14 residues. Germline-derived CDR1 and CDR2 are LNHDA and SQIVND (reference sequence). The sample comes from a study of blood T cell repertoires in COVID-19. Study at large: Both acute and convalescent COVID-19 samples were obtained from the United States, Italy and Spain. PBMCs, B-cell-depleted T cells, or T cells were the source of the cDNA or gDNA that made up the material.

This clonotype was obtained from a man in his forties or fifties with acute or convalescent COVID-19. Sequences were obtained from peripheral blood. The chain couples TRBV19 to TRBJ1-5, with D possibly matching TRBD1 (6 bases). The CDR3 loop reads CASSWGGGNQPQHF. CDR3 bases: TGTGCCAGTAGTTGGGGGGGCGGCAATCAGCCCCAGCATTTT. The variable domain in full, completed from reference TRBV19 and TRBJ1-5, reads DGGITQSPKYLFRKEGQNVTLSCEQNLNHDAMYWYRQDPGQGLRLIYYSQIVNDFQKGDIAEGYSVSREKKESFPLTVTSAQKNPTAFYLCASSWGGGNQPQHFGDGTRLSIL.